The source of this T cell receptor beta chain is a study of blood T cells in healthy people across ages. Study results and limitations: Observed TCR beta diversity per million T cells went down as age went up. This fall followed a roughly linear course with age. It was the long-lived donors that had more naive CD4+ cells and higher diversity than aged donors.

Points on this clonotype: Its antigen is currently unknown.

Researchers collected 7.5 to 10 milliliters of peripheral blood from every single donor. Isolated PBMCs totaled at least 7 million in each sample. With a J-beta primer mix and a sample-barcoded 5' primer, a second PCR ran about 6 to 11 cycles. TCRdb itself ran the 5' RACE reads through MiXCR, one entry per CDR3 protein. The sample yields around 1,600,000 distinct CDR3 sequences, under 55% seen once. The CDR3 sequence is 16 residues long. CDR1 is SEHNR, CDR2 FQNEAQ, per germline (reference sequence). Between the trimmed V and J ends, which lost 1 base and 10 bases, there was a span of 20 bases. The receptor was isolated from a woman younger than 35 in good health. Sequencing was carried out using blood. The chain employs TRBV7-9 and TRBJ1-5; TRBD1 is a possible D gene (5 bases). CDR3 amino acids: CASSLVGDLLISPQHF. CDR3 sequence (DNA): TGTGCCAGCAGCTTAGTGGGGGACCTGCTAATCTCACCCCAGCATTTT.